The TCR beta chain described here comes from a study of blood T cell repertoires in COVID-19. Germline V lookup: CDR1 SGHRS, CDR2 YFSETQ. V dropped 0 bases and J dropped 6 bases, with 12 bases sitting between them. The CDR3 totals 15 residues. Original methodology: Quantification of nucleated cells was approximated via reference gene primer amplification. Profiling relied on immunoSEQ multiplex PCR, and the TCRdb table lists in-frame clones only, not all of them. That table furnishes V, J and clone size, whereas the DNA furnished D and trimming. The sample records 250,000 to 350,000 clones, approximately 91% being singletons.

The chain employs TRBV5-1 and TRBJ2-2, with D unresolved. The sequence came from a woman aged 60-75 years with acute or convalescent COVID-19. Sequenced: peripheral blood. This chain's CDR3 is CASSLDYLGSGELFF. CDR3 in DNA: TGCGCCAGCAGCTTGGACTACTTGGGTTCCGGGGAGCTGTTTTTT. Looking up the rest from reference TRBV5-1 and TRBJ2-2 gives the full variable domain: KAGVTQTPRYLIKTRGQQVTLSCSPISGHRSVSWYQQTPGQGLQFLFEYFSETQRNKGNFPGRFSGRQFSNSRSEMNVSTLELGDSALYLCASSLDYLGSGELFFGEGSRLTVL.